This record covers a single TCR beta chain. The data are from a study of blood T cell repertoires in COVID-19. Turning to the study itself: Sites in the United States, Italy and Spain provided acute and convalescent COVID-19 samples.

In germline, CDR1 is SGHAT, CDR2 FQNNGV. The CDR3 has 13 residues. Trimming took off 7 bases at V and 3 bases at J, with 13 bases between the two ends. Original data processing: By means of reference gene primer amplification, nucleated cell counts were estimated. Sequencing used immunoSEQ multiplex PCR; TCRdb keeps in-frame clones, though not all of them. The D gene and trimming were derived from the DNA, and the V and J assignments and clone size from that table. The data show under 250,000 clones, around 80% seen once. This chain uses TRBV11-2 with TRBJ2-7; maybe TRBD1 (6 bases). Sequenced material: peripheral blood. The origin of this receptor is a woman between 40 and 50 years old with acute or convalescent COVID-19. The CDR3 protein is CASTRDTYYEQYF. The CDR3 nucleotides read TGTGCCAGCACCCGGGACACATACTACGAGCAGTACTTC.